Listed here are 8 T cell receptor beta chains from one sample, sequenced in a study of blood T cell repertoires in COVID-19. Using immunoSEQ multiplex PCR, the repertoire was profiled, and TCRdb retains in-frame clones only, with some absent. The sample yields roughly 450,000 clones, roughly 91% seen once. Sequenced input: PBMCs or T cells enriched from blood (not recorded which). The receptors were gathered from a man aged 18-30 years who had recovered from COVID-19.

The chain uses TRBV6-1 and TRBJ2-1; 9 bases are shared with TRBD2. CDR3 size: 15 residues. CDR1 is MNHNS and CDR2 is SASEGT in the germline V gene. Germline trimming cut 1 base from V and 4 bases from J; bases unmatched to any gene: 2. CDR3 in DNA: TGTGCCAGCAGTGAAGAAAGCGGGGGGTACAATGAGCAGTTCTTC. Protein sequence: CASSEESGGYNEQFF.

CDR3 in amino acids: CASSLAGQKNTEAFF. The CDR3 DNA reads TGCGCCAGCAGCTTGGCGGGACAGAAGAACACTGAAGCTTTCTTT. This rearrangement joins TRBV5-1 to TRBJ1-1; 7 bases map to TRBD1. CDR1 SGHRS and CDR2 YFSETQ come from the germline V gene. This CDR3 has 15 amino acids. Trimming took 0 bases from V and 1 from J; bases not matched to a gene: 3.

CDR3 protein: CSTPGGMNYNEQFF. CDR3 DNA sequence: TGCAGCACCCCTGGCGGGATGAATTACAATGAGCAGTTCTTC. The chain has TRBV29-1 and TRBJ2-1; weak D call: TRBD2 (6 bases). Germline V gene data show CDR1 as SQVTM and CDR2 as ANQGSEA. The CDR3 totals 14 residues. V was cut by 8 bases and J by 4 bases, with 18 bases left in between.

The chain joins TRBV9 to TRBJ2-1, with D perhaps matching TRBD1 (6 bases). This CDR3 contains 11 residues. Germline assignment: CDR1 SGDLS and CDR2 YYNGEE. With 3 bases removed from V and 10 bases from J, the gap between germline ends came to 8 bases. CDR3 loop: CASSAGTEQFF. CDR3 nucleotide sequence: TGTGCCAGCAGCGCCGGGACAGAGCAGTTCTTC.

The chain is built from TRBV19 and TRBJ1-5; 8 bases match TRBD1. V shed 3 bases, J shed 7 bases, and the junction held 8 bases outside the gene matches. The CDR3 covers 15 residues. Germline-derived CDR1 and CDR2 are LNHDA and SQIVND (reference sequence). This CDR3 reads CASSILGDRTQPQHF. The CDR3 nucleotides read TGTGCCAGTAGTATTTTAGGGGACAGGACACAGCCCCAGCATTTT.

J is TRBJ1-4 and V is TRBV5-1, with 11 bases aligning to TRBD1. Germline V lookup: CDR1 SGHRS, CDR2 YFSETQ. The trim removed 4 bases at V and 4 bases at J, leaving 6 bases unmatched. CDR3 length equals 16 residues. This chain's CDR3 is CASSPDRGPYNEKLFF. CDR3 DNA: TGCGCCAGCAGCCCGGACAGGGGGCCGTATAATGAAAAACTGTTTTTT.

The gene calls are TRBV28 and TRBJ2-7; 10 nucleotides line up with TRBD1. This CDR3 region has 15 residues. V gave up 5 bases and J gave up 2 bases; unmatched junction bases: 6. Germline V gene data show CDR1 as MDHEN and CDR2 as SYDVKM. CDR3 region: CASSPPGQGTYEQYF. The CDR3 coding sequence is TGTGCCAGCAGTCCACCGGGACAGGGGACCTACGAGCAGTACTTC.

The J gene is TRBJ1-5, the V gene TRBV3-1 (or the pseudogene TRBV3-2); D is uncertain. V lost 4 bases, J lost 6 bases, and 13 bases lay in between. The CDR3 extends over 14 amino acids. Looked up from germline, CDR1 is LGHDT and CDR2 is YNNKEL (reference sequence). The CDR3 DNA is TGTGCCAGCAGCCGGGCTTTAGAGGGTCAGCCCCAGCATTTT. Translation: CASSRALEGQPQHF.